The entry that follows covers one T cell receptor (beta chain) sequence. The antigen remains undetermined. TCRdb keeps only in-frame clones here, not all; method: immunoSEQ multiplex PCR. This table holds 70,000 to 95,000 clones, roughly 86% found once. This specimen belongs to a study of T cell responses to AZD1222 COVID-19 vaccine. Notes on the study in general: The CD4 TCRs associated with vaccination extended across spike and predominated at 160-218 and 743-854.

V was clipped by 3 bases and J by 1 base, with 7 bases between them. Germline CDR1 and CDR2: SGHVS and FNYEAQ. The CDR3 length is 14 residues. Sample: peripheral blood, taken 28 days after the second AZD1222 dose. The chain links TRBV7-6 to TRBJ1-5; D is uncertain. The TCR originated in an adult who received the AZD1222 COVID-19 vaccine. The CDR3 DNA sequence: TGTGCCAGCAGCTTCGGGGAGAGCAATCAGCCCCAGCATTTT. Translating it yields CASSFGESNQPQHF.